Listed below are T cell receptor beta chains from one sample, sequenced in a study of shared clonotypes between healthy human individuals. Assay: immunoSEQ multiplex PCR; the TCRdb copy retains only in-frame clones and omits some. The top ten clones hold under 0.45% of a sample with millions of clones, over 85% of them seen once. What was sequenced was naive CD4+ T cells from PBMCs. Every receptor here comes from a man aged 18 to 30 in good health. Some clones in this sample may be carry-over from other donors' samples. Both conserved end residues are trimmed from each CDR3.

V,J,CDR3
TRBV7-3,TRBJ2-5,ASSPRTSGLGETQY
TRBV6-1,TRBJ2-5,ASFPQGAEETQY
TRBV2,TRBJ2-5,ASISPRRTGRETQY
TRBV4-1,TRBJ1-4,ASSQVGQGRATNEKLF
TRBV5-6,TRBJ2-7,ASSLRDSYEQY
TRBV5-5,TRBJ1-1,ASSLQGWDTEAF
TRBV7-9,TRBJ2-2,ASSLTLGREGRRTGELF
TRBV29-1,TRBJ1-1,SVEDPRPEAF
TRBV16,TRBJ1-5,ASSRTFMSPQH
TRBV6-5,TRBJ2-7,ASSYSRAEIYEQY
TRBV28,TRBJ1-4,ASRRVPAEKLF
TRBV6-5,TRBJ1-2,ASSPSLGRIYGYT
TRBV28,TRBJ1-2,ASSPLGAGYGYT
TRBV5-4,TRBJ2-2,ASSISSSGTGELF
TRBV30,TRBJ2-3,AWSVGSSGYTDTQY
TRBV5-1,TRBJ2-1,ASTEGTGTNSYNEQF
TRBV5-6,TRBJ1-1,ASSLKQLTMNTEAF
TRBV19,TRBJ2-1,ASIGGLAGDNEQF
TRBV11-2,TRBJ1-5,ASSPRTGWSQPQH
TRBV28,TRBJ1-2,ASRAGDLRGGYT
TRBV5-1,TRBJ2-7,ASSFGTGGLYEQY
TRBV11-3,TRBJ1-1,ASSLRSGDTEAF
TRBV9,TRBJ2-7,ASSVGSRTGGSEQY
TRBV15,TRBJ2-5,ATSRDRTPWETQY
TRBV29-1,TRBJ2-5,SSTTAGGETQY
TRBV5-1,TRBJ2-7,ASSSGLAISYEQY
TRBV28,TRBJ1-3,ASSLEQTGNTIY